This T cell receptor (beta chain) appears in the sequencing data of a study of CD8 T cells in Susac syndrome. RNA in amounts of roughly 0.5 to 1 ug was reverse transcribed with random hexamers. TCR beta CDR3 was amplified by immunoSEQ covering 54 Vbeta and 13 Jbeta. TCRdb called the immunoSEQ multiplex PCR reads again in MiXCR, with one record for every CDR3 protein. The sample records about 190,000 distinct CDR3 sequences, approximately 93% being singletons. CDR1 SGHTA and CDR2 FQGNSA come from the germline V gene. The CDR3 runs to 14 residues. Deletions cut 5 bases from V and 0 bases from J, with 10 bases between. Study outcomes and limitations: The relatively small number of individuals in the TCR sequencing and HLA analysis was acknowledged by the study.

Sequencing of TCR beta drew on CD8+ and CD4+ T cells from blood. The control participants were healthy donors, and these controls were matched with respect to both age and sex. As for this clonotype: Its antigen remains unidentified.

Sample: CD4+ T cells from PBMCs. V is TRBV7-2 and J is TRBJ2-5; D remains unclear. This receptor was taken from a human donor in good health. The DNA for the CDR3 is TGTGCCAGCAGCCCAAACAGCGACCAAGAGACCCAGTACTTC. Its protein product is CASSPNSDQETQYF.